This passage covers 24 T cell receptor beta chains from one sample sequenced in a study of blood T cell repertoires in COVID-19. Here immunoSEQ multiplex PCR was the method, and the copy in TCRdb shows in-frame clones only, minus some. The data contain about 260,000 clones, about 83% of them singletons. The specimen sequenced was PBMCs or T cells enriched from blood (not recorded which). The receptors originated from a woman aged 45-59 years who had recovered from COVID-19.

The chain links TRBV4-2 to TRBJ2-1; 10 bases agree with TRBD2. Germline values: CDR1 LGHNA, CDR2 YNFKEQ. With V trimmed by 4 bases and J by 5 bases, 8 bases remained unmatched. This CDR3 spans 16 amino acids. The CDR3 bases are TGTGCCAGCAGCCCATCAAGCGGGAGGGCCCACAATGAGCAGTTCTTC. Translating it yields CASSPSSGRAHNEQFF.

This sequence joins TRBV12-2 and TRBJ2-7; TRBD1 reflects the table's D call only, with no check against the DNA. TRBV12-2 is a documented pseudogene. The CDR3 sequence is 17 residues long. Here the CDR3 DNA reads TGTGCAAGTCGCACCCGCCTAGACAGGGCTGGAGCCTACGAGCAGTACTTC. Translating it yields CASRTRLDRAGAYEQYF.

Written as DNA, the CDR3 is TGTGCCAGCAGCTTAGTAGCAGGGGGCCATCAGCCCCAGCATTTT. It yields the protein CASSLVAGGHQPQHF. The rearrangement links TRBV7-6 to TRBJ1-5, with 8 bases identical to TRBD1. The CDR3 consists of 15 residues. Germline lookup yields CDR1 SGHVS and CDR2 FNYEAQ. The trim removed 1 base at V and 5 bases at J, leaving 4 bases unmatched.

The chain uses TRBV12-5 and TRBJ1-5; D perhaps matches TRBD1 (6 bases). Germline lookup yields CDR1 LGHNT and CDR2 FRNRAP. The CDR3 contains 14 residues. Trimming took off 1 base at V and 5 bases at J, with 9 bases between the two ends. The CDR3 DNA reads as TGTGCTAGTGGTTTGGACAGGGCGCATCAGCCCCAGCATTTT. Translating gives CASGLDRAHQPQHF.

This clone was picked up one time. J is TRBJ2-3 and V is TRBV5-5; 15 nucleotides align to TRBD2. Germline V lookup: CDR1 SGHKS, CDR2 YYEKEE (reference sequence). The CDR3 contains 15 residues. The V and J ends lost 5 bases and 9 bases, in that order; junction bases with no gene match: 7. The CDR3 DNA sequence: TGTGCCAGCAGATCCGGACTAGCGGGAGGGAGGACGCAGTATTTT. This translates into CASRSGLAGGRTQYF.

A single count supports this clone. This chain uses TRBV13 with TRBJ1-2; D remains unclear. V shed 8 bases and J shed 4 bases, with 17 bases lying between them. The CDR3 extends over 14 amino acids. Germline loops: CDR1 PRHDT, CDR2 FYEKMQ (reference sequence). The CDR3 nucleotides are TGTGCCAGCCGAAGGCACGGGGTAGGCTATGGCTACACCTTC. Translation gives CASRRHGVGYGYTF.

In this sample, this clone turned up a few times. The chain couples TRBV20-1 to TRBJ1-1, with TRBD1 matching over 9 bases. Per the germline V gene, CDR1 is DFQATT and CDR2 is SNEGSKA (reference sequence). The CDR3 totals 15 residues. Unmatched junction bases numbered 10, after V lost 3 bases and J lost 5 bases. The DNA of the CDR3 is TGCAGTGCTAGTTCCCTACAGGGGGCTTGGACTGAAGCTTTCTTT. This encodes CSASSLQGAWTEAFF.

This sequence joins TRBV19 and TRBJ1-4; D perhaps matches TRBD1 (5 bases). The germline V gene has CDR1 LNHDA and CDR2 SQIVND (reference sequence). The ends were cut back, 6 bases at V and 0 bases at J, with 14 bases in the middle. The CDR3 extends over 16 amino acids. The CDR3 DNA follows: TGTGCCAGTAGGGGGGGTAGGACGTCAACTAATGAAAAACTGTTTTTT. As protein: CASRGGRTSTNEKLFF.

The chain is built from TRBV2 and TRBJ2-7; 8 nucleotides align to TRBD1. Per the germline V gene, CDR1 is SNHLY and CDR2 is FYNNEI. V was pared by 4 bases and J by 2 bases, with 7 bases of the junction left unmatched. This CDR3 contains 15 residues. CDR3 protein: CASSGQGRGPYEQYF. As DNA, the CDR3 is TGTGCCAGCAGTGGACAGGGGCGGGGCCCCTACGAGCAGTACTTC.

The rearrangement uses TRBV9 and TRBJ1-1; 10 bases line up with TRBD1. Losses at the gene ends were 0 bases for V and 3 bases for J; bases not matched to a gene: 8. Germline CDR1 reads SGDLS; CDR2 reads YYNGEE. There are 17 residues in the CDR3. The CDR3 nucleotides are TGTGCCAGCAGCGTAGGCGGGACAGGGGAATGGGACACTGAAGCTTTCTTT. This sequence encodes CASSVGGTGEWDTEAFF.

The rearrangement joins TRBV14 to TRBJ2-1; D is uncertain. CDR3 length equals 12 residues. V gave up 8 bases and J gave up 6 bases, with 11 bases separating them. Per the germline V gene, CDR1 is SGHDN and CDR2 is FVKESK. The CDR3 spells CASGILANEQFF. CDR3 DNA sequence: TGTGCCAGCGGTATACTTGCCAATGAGCAGTTCTTC.

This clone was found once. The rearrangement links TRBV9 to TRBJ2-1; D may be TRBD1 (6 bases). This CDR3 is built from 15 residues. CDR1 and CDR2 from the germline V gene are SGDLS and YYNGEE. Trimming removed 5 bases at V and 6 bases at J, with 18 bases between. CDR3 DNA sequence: TGTGCCAGCAGGTACCCGGGACACCCAGCCAATGAGCAGTTCTTC. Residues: CASRYPGHPANEQFF. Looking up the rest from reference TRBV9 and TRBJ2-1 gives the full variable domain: DSGVTQTPKHLITATGQRVTLRCSPRSGDLSVYWYQQSLDQGLQFLIQYYNGEERAKGNILERFSAQQFPDLHSELNLSSLELGDSALYFCASRYPGHPANEQFFGPGTRLTVL.

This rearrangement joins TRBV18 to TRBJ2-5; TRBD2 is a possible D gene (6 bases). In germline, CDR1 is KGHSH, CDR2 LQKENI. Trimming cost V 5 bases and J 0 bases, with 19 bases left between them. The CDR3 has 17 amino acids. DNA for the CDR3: TGTGCCAGCTCATCGCCCCTCGGGCGGGACCACCAAGAGACCCAGTACTTC. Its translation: CASSSPLGRDHQETQYF.

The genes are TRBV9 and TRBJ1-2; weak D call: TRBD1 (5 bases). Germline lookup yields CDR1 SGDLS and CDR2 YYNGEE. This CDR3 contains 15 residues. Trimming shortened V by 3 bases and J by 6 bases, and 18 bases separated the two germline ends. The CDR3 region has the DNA TGTGCCAGCAGCGCTGGAGGGGCTCAAAGGGATGGCTACACCTTC. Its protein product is CASSAGGAQRDGYTF.

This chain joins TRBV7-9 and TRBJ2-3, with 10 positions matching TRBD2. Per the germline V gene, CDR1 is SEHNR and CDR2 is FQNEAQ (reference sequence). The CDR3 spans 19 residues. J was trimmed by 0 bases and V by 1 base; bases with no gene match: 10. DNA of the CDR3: TGTGCCAGCAGCTTAGACGGAGCGGGAGGGCCTGTAAGCACAGATACGCAGTATTTT. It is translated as CASSLDGAGGPVSTDTQYF.

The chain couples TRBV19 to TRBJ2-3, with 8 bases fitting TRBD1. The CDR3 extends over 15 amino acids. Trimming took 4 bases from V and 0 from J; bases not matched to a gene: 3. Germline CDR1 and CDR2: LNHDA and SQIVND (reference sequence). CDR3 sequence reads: CASSTGGPSTDTQYF. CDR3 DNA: TGTGCCAGTAGTACAGGGGGCCCTAGCACAGATACGCAGTATTTT.

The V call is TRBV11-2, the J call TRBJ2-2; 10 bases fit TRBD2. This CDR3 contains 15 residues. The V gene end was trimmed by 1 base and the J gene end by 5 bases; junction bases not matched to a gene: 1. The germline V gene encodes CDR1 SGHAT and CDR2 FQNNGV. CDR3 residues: CASSLVLAGTGELFF. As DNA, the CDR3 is TGTGCCAGCAGCTTAGTACTAGCGGGGACCGGGGAGCTGTTTTTT.

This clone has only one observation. The chain's CDR3 is CASSDFVGLTEAFF. The CDR3 DNA follows: TGTGCCAGCAGCGACTTCGTCGGTCTTACTGAAGCTTTCTTT. V is TRBV3-1 (or the pseudogene TRBV3-2) and J is TRBJ1-1; no clear D. The CDR3 has 14 amino acids. Germline values: CDR1 LGHDT, CDR2 YNNKEL (reference sequence). The V and J ends lost 5 bases and 5 bases respectively, with 15 bases between them.

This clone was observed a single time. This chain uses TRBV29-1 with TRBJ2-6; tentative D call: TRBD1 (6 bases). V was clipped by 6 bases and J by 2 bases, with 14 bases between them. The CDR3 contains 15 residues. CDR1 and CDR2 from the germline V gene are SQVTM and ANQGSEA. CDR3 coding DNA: TGCAGCGTCCTTCAAAACAGGGCTGGGGCCAACGTCCTGACTTTC. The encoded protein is CSVLQNRAGANVLTF.

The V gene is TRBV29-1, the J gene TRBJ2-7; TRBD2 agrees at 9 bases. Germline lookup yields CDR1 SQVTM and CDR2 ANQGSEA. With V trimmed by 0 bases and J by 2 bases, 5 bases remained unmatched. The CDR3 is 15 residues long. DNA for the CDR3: TGCAGCGTTGAAGATCTTAGCGGGAGCCCCTACGAGCAGTACTTC. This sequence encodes CSVEDLSGSPYEQYF.

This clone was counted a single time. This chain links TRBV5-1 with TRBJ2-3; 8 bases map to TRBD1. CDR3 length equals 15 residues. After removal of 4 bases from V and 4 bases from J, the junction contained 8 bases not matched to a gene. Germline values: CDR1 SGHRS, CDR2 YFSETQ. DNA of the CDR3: TGCGCCAGCAGCCCCCCATCAGGGGGCTCAGATACGCAGTATTTT. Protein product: CASSPPSGGSDTQYF.

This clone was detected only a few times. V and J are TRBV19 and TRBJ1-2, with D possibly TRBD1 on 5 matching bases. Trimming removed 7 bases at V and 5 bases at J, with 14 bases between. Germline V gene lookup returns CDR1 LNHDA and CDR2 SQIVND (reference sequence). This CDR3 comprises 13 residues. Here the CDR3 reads CASTDSGFYGYTF. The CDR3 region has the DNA TGTGCCAGTACCGACTCAGGGTTTTATGGCTACACCTTC.

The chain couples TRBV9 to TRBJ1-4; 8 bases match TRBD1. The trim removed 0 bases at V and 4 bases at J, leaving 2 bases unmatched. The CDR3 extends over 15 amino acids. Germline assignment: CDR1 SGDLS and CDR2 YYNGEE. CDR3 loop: CASSVGTGINEKLFF. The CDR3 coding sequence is TGTGCCAGCAGCGTAGGGACAGGGATTAATGAAAAACTGTTTTTT.

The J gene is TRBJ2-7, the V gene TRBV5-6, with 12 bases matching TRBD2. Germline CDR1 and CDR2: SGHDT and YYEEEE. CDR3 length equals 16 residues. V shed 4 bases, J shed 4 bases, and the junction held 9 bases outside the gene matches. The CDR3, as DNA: TGTGCCAGCAGCCTCCTGACTAGCGGGAGTCCTTACGAGCAGTACTTC. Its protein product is CASSLLTSGSPYEQYF.